These 8 T cell receptor beta chains originate from one sample sequenced in a study of cytomegalovirus exposure and HLA in healthy donors. TCRdb's table, derived via immunoSEQ multiplex PCR, lists solely in-frame clones and lacks some. The sample has about 100,000 clones; almost 96% are singletons. What was sequenced was PBMCs. The receptors were gathered from a woman aged 18-29 years in good health and CMV-seronegative.

This sequence joins TRBV7-9 and TRBJ1-2; 11 nucleotides line up with TRBD1. V was clipped by 2 bases and J by 7 bases; unmatched bases: 9. CDR3 length: 16 residues. Germline assignment: CDR1 SEHNR and CDR2 FQNEAQ (reference sequence). The CDR3 is CASSLSQDRGRLGYTF. CDR3 in DNA: TGTGCCAGCAGCTTATCCCAGGACAGGGGGCGGCTTGGCTACACCTTC. Combining the CDR3 with reference TRBV7-9 and TRBJ1-2 gives the whole variable domain DTGVSQNPRHKITKRGQNVTFRCDPISEHNRLYWYRQTLGQGPEFLTYFQNEAQLEKSRLLSDRFSAERPKGSFSTLEIQRTEQGDSAMYLCASSLSQDRGRLGYTFGSGTRLTVV.

V usage is TRBV5-6 and J usage is TRBJ2-7, with D possibly TRBD2 on 5 matching bases. The V gene's germline CDR1 is SGHDT and CDR2 YYEEEE. This CDR3 spans 14 amino acids. V shed 5 bases and J shed 0 bases, with 12 bases lying between them. The CDR3 bases are TGTGCCAGCAGGAGGACTCTATCCTCCTACGAGCAGTACTTC. This encodes CASRRTLSSYEQYF.

This clone was counted a few times. The V call is TRBV4-1, the J call TRBJ1-2; 7 nucleotides match TRBD1. CDR3 length: 14 residues. CDR1 and CDR2 from the germline V gene are MGHRA and YSYEKL. V was pared by 4 bases and J by 0 bases, with 2 bases of the junction left unmatched. The CDR3 DNA reads as TGCGCCAGCAGCCCGGACAGGACTAACTATGGCTACACCTTC. This gives the protein CASSPDRTNYGYTF.

The chain couples TRBV5-1 to TRBJ2-7, with 8 nucleotides matching TRBD1. The germline gives CDR1 SGHRS, CDR2 YFSETQ. This CDR3 spans 16 amino acids. J was trimmed by 2 bases and V by 0 bases; bases with no gene match: 7. For the CDR3, the DNA is TGCGCCAGCAGCTTGGGACAGGGGTTAGGGACCTACGAGCAGTACTTC. Translated, it gives CASSLGQGLGTYEQYF.

This sequence joins TRBV28 and TRBJ2-5, with 7 bases fitting TRBD2. V was pared by 6 bases and J by 1 base, with 14 bases of the junction left unmatched. Germline CDR1 reads MDHEN; CDR2 reads SYDVKM. CDR3 size: 17 residues. The CDR3 protein is CASSPLSGAGLQETQYF. CDR3 bases: TGTGCCAGCAGCCCCCTGAGTGGAGCGGGGCTCCAAGAGACCCAGTACTTC.

The rearrangement uses TRBV7-9 and TRBJ1-4; D is undetermined. This CDR3 comprises 12 residues. V dropped 2 bases and J dropped 15 bases, with 13 bases sitting between them. CDR1 is SEHNR and CDR2 is FQNEAQ in the germline V gene (reference sequence). CDR3 coding DNA: TGTGCCAGCAGCTTACCAATAGGAGTGGTGTTTTTT. Translated: CASSLPIGVVFF.

V and J are TRBV7-9 and TRBJ2-2; perhaps TRBD2 as D (5 bases). Germline CDR1 and CDR2: SEHNR and FQNEAQ (reference sequence). Trimming left V 2 bases short and J 1 base short, with 8 bases between. This CDR3 has 15 amino acids. Here the CDR3 DNA reads TGTGCCAGCAGCTTACCGGCGGGGAACACCGGGGAGCTGTTTTTT. As protein: CASSLPAGNTGELFF.

The rearrangement links TRBV7-2 to TRBJ2-2; D might be TRBD2 (7 bases). CDR1 is SGHTA, CDR2 FQGNSA, per germline. Trimming removed 6 bases from V and 4 bases from J, with 12 bases in between. This CDR3 comprises 14 residues. The CDR3 DNA reads TGTGCCAGCAGGACGGGGGGCTCCACCGGGGAGCTGTTTTTT. Amino acids: CASRTGGSTGELFF. Full variable domain (remainder filled in from reference TRBV7-2 and TRBJ2-2): GAGVSQSPSNKVTEKGKDVELRCDPISGHTALYWYRQSLGQGLEFLIYFQGNSAPDKSGLPSDRFSAERTGGSVSTLTIQRTQQEDSAVYLCASRTGGSTGELFFGEGSRLTVL.